This T cell receptor beta chain was found in a study of blood T cell repertoires in COVID-19. Original methodology: Estimated nucleated cell counts came from reference gene primer amplification. Sequenced by immunoSEQ multiplex PCR; TCRdb stores in-frame clones only, minus some. V, J and clone size are those of that table, while D and trimming were read from the DNA. Of 300,000 to 450,000 clones listed, approximately 89% are singletons. This CDR3 region has 18 residues. Germline V CDR1 and CDR2: MNHEY, SVGEGT. The V gene end was trimmed by 4 bases and the J gene end by 2 bases; junction bases not matched to a gene: 15. A single count supports this clone. Seattle cases were enrolled at active infection and followed longitudinally.

This TCR derives from a woman under 40 with COVID-19, enrolled during active disease. The chain links TRBV6-2 or TRBV6-3 to TRBJ2-3; 7 bases are a match to TRBD1. The sequenced sample was peripheral blood. The CDR3 region is CASSSGTVGTRPTDTQYF. The CDR3 region has the DNA TGTGCCAGCAGTTCCGGGACAGTGGGCACTAGGCCCACAGATACGCAGTATTTT.